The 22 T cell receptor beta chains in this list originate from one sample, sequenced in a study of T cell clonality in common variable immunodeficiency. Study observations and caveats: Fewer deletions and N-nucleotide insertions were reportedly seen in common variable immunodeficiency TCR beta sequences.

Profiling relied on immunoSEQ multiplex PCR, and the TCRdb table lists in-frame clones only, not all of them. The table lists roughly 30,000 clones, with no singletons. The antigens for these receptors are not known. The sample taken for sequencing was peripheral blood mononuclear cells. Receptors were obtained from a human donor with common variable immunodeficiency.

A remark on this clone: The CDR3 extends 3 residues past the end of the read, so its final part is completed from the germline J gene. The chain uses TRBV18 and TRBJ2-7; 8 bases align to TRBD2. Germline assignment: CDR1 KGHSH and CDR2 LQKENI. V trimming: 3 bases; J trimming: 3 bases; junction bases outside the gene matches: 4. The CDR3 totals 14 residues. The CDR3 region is CASSPPAGVYEQYF. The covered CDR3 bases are TGTGCCAGCTCACCCCCAGCGGGGGTCTACGAG.

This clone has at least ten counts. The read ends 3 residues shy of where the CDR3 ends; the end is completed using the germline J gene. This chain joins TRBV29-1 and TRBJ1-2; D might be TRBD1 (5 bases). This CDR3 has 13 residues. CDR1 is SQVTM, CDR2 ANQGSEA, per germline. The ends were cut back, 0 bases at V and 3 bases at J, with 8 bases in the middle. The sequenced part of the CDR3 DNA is TGCAGCGTTGAAGATCCCAGGGACTATGGC. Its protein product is CSVEDPRDYG. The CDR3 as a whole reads CSVEDPRDYGYTF.

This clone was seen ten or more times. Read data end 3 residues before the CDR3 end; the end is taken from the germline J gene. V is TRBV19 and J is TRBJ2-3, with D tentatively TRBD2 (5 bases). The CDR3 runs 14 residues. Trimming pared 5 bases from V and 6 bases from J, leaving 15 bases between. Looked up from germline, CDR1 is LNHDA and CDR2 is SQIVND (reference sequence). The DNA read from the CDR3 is TGTGCCAGTAGTGAGGGTCCCTTACAGGATACG. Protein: CASSEGPLQDT. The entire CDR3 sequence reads CASSEGPLQDTQYF.

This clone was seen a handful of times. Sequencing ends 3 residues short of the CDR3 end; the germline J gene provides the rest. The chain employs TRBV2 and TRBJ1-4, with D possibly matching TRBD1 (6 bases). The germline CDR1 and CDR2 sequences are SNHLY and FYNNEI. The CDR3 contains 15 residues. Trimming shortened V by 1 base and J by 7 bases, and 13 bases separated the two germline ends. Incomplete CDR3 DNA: TGTGCCAGCAGTGAAGGAGGCAGGGGTGGTGAAAAA. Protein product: CASSEGGRGGEK. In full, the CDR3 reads CASSEGGRGGEKLFF.

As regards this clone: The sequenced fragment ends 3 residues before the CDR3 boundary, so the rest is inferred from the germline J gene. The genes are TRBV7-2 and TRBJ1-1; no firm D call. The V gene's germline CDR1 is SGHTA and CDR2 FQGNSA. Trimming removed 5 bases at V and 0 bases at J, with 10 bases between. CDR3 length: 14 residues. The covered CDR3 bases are TGTGCCAGCAGCCCCGACACAATGAACACTGAA. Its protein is CASSPDTMNTE. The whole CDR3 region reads CASSPDTMNTEAFF.

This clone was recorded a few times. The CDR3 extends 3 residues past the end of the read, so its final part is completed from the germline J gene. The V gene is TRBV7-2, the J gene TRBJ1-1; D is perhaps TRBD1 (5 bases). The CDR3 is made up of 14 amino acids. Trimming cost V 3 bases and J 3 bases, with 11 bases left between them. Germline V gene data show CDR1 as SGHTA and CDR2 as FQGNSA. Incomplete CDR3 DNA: TGTGCCAGCAGCTTGGGAGGGACTTACACTGAA. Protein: CASSLGGTYTE. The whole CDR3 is CASSLGGTYTEAFF.

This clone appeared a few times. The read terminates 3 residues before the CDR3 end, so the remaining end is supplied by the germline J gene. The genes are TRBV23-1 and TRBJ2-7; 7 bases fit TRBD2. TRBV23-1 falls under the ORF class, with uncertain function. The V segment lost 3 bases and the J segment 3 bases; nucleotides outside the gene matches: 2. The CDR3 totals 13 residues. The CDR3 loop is CASSQRGIYEQYF. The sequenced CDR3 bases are TGCGCCAGCAGTCAGCGGGGGATCTACGAG.

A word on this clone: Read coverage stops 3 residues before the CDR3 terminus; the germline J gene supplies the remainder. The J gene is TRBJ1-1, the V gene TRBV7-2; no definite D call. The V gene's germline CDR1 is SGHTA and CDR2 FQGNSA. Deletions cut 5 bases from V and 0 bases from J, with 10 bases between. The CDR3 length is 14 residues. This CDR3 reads CASSRDTVNTEAFF. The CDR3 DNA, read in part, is TGTGCCAGCAGCCGTGATACAGTGAACACTGAA.

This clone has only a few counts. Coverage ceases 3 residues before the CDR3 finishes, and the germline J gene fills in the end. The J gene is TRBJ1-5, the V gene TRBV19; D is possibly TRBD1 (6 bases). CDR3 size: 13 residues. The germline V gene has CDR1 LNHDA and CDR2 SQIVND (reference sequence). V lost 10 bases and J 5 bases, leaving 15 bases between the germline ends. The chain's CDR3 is CAIPRGSDQPQHF. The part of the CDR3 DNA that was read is TGTGCCATCCCGAGGGGGTCGGATCAGCCC.

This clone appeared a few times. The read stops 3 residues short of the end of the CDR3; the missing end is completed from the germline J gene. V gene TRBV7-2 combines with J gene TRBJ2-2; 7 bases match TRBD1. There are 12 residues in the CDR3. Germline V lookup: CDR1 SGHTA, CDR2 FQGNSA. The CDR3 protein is CASSLEYRGLFF. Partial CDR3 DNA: TGTGCCAGCAGCTTAGAGTACAGGGGG. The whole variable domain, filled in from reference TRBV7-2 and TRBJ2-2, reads GAGVSQSPSNKVTEKGKDVELRCDPISGHTALYWYRQSLGQGLEFLIYFQGNSAPDKSGLPSDRFSAERTGGSVSTLTIQRTQQEDSAVYLCASSLEYRGLFFGEGSRLTVL.

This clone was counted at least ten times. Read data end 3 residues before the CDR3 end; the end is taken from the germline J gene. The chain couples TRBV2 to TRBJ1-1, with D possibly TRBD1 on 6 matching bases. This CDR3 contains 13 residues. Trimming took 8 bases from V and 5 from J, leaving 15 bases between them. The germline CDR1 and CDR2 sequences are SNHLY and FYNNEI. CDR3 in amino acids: CASHRQGRTEAFF. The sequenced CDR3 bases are TGTGCCAGCCATAGGCAGGGGAGGACTGAA.

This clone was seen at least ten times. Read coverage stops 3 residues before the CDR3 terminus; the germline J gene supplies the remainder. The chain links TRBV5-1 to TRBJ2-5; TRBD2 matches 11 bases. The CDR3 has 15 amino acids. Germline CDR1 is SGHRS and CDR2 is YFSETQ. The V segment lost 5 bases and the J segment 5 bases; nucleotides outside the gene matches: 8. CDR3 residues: CASRRLAGGQETQYF. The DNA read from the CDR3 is TGCGCCAGCAGGAGGCTAGCGGGGGGCCAGGAGACC. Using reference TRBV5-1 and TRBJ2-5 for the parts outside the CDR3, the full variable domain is KAGVTQTPRYLIKTRGQQVTLSCSPISGHRSVSWYQQTPGQGLQFLFEYFSETQRNKGNFPGRFSGRQFSNSRSEMNVSTLELGDSALYLCASRRLAGGQETQYFGPGTRLLVL.

The chain's CDR3 is CASSITGQGMNTEAFF. Partial CDR3 DNA: TGCGCCAGCAGCATTACGGGACAGGGCATGAACACTGAA. This chain uses TRBV5-1 with TRBJ1-1; the match to TRBD1 covers 9 bases. Read coverage stops 3 residues before the CDR3 terminus; the germline J gene supplies the remainder. This CDR3 region has 16 residues. The trim removed 4 bases at V and 0 bases at J, leaving 7 bases unmatched. The germline CDR1 and CDR2 sequences are SGHRS and YFSETQ.

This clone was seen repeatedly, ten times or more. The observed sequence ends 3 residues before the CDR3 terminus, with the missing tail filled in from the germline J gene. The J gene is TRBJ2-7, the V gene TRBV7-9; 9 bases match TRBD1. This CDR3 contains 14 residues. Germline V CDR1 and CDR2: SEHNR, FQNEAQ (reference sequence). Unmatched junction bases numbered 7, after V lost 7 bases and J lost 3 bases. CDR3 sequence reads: CASNRDRDNYEQYF. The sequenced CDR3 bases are TGTGCCAGCAACCGGGACAGGGACAACTACGAG.

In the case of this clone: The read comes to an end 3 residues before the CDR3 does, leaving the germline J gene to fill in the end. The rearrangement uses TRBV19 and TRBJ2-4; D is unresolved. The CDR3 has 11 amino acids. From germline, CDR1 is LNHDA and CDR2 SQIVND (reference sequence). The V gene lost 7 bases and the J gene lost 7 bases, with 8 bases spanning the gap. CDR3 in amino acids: CASKGANIQYF. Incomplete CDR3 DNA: TGTGCCAGTAAGGGCGCGAACATT.

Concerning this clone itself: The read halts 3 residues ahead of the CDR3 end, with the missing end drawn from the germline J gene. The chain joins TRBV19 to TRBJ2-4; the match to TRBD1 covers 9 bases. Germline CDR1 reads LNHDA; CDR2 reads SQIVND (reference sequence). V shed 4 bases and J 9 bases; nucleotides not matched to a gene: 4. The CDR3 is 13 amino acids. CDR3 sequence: CASSNTGGGIQYF. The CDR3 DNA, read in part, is TGTGCCAGTAGTAATACAGGGGGCGGCATT. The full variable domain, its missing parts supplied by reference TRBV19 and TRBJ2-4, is DGGITQSPKYLFRKEGQNVTLSCEQNLNHDAMYWYRQDPGQGLRLIYYSQIVNDFQKGDIAEGYSVSREKKESFPLTVTSAQKNPTAFYLCASSNTGGGIQYFGAGTRLSVL.

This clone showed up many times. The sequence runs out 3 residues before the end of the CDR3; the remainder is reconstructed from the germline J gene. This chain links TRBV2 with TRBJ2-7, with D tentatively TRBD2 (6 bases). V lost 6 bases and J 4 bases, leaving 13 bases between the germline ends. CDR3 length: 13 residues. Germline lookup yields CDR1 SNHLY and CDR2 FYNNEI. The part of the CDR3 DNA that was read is TGTGCCAGCAGGGGACTGGTTACGTACGAG. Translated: CASRGLVTYE. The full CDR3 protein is CASRGLVTYEQYF.

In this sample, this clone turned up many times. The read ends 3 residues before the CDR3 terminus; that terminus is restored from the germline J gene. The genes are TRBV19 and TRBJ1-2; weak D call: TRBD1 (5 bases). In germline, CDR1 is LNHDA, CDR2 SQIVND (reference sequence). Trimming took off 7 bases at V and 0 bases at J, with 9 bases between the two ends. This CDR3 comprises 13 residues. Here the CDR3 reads CASTGTSNYGYTF. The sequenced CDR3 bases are TGTGCCAGTACCGGGACTTCTAACTATGGC. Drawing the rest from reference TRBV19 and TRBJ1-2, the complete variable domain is DGGITQSPKYLFRKEGQNVTLSCEQNLNHDAMYWYRQDPGQGLRLIYYSQIVNDFQKGDIAEGYSVSREKKESFPLTVTSAQKNPTAFYLCASTGTSNYGYTFGSGTRLTVV.

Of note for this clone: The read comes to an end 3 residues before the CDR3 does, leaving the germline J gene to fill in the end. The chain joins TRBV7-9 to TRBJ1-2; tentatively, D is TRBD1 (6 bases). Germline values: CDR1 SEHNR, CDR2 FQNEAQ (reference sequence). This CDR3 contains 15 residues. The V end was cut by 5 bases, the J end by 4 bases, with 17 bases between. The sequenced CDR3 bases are TGTGCCAGCAGCCCCACAGGGAAAGTTGGCTATGGC. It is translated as CASSPTGKVGYG. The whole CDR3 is CASSPTGKVGYGYTF. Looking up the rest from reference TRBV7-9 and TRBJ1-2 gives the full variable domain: DTGVSQNPRHKITKRGQNVTFRCDPISEHNRLYWYRQTLGQGPEFLTYFQNEAQLEKSRLLSDRFSAERPKGSFSTLEIQRTEQGDSAMYLCASSPTGKVGYGYTFGSGTRLTVV.

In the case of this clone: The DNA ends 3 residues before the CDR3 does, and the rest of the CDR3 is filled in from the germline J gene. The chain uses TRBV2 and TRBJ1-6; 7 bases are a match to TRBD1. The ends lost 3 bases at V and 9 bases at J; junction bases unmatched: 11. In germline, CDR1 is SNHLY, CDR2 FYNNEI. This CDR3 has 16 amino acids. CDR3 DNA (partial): TGTGCCAGCAGTGAGAGGACAGGAAGCATCTCTTCACCC. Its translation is CASSERTGSISSP. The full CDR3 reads CASSERTGSISSPLHF. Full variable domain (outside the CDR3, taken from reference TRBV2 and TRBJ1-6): EPEVTQTPSHQVTQMGQEVILRCVPISNHLYFYWYRQILGQKVEFLVSFYNNEISEKSEIFDDQFSVERPDGSNFTLKIRSTKLEDSAMYFCASSERTGSISSPLHFGNGTRLTVT.

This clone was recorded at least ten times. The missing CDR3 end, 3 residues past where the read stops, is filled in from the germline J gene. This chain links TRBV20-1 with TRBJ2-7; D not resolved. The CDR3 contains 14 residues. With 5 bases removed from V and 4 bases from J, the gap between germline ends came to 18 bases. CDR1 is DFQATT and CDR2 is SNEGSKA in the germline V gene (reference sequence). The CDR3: CSALLVGLDYEQYF. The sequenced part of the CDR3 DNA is TGCAGTGCTCTGCTGGTAGGGCTCGATTACGAG.

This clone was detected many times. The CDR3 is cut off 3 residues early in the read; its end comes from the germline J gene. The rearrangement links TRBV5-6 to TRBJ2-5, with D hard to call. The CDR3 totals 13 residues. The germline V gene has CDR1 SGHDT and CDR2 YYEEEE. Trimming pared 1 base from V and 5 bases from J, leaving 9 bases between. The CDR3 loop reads CASSLYRRETQYF. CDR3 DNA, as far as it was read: TGTGCCAGCAGCTTGTACAGAAGGGAGACC.